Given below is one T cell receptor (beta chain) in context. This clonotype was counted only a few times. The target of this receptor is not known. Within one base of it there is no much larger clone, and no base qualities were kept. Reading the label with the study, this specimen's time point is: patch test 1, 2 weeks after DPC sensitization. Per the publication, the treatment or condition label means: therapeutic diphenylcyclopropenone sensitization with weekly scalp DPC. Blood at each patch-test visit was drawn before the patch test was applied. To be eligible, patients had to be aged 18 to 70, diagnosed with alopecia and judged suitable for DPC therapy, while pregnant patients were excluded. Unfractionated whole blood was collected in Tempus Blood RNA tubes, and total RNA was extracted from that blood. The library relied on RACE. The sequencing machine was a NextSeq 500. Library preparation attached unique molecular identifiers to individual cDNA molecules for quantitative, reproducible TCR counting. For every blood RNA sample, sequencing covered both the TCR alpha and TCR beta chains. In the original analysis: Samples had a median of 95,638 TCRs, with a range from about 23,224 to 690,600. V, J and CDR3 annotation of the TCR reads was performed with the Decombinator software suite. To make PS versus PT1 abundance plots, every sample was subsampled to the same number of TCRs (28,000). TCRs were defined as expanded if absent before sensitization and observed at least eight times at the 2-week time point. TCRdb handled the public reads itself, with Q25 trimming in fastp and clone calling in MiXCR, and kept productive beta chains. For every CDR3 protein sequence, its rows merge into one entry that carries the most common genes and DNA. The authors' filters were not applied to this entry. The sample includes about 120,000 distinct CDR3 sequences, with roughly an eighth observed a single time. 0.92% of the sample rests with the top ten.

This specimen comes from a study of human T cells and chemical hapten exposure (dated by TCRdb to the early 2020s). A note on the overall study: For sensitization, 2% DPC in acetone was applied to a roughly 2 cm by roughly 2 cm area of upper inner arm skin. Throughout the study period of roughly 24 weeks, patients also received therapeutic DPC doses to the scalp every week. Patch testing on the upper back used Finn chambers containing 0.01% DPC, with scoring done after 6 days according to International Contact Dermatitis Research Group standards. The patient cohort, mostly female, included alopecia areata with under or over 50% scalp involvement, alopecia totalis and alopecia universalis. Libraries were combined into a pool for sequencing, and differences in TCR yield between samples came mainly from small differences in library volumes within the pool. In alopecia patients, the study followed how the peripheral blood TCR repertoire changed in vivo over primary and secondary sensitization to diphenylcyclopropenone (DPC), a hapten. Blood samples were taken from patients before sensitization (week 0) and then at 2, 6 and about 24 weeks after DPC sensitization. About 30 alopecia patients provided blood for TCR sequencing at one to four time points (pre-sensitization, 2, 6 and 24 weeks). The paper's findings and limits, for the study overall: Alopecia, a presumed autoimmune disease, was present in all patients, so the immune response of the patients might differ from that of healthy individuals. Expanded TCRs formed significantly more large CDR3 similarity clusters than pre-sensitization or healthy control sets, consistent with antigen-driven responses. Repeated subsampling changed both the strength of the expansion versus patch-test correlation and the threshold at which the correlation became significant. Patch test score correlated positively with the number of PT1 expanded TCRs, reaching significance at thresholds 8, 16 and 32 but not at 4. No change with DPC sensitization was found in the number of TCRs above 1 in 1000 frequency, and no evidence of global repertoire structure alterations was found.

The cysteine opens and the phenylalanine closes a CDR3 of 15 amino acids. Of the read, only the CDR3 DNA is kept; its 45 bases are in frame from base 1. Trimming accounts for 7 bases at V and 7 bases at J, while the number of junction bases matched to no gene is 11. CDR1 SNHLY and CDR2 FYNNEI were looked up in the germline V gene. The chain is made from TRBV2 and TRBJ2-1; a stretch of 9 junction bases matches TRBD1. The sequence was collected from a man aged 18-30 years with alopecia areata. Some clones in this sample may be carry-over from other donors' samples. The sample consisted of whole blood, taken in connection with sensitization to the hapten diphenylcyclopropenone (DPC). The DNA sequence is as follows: TGTGCCAGCACCCTAGAGGGACAGGGAGGGAATGAGCAGTTCTTC. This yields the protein CASTLEGQGGNEQFF.